Presented here are 14 T cell receptor beta chains from one specimen sequenced in a study of regulatory T cells in long-lasting Graves disease. Time point given: persistent/refractory GD, antithyroid drugs over 5 years with positive TRAb. The authors made the TCR library using RNA they extracted from PBMCs. Building of the TCR beta libraries involved iRepertoire HTBI primers and Arm-PCR of CDR3 regions. Using its own MiXCR run on the multiplex PCR reads, TCRdb lists one record per CDR3 protein. The sample yields roughly 700,000 distinct CDR3 sequences, approximately 29% seen once. Sequenced here: peripheral blood mononuclear cells (PBMCs), sampled when the disease was refractory, from a patient treated with antithyroid drugs. The receptor set was obtained from a female donor with Graves disease.

The V call is TRBV12-3 or TRBV12-4, the J call TRBJ2-7; D uncertain. V was cut by 8 bases and J by 2 bases, with 10 bases left in between. This CDR3 is built from 12 residues. The CDR3 sequence: CASGSTPYEQYF. The CDR3 nucleotides read TGTGCCAGCGGGTCAACCCCCTACGAGCAGTACTTC.

This clonotype is a singleton in its sample. V usage is TRBV2 and J usage is TRBJ1-3; D is possibly TRBD1 (5 bases). The CDR3 is 13 amino acids. The V and J ends lost 8 bases and 4 bases respectively, with 12 bases between them. The germline gives CDR1 SNHLY, CDR2 FYNNEI. CDR3 nucleotide sequence: TGTGCCAGCTCTGCAGGGCCGGGAAACACCATATATTTT. It is translated as CASSAGPGNTIYF.

J is TRBJ1-4 and V is TRBV12-3 or TRBV12-4; D is unclear. V was shortened by 0 bases and J by 8 bases, with 13 bases between the two germline ends. The CDR3 has 15 amino acids. CDR3 in amino acids: CASSLARGVREKLFF. The CDR3 nucleotides read TGTGCCAGCAGTTTAGCGCGTGGGGTGCGGGAAAAACTGTTTTTT.

This rearrangement joins TRBV6-2 or TRBV6-3 to TRBJ2-5, with 10 bases identical to TRBD2. This CDR3 contains 16 residues. Germline V gives CDR1 MNHEY, CDR2 SVGEGT. V was clipped by 2 bases and J by 5 bases; unmatched bases: 8. CDR3 sequence reads: CASSYPPAGGSETQYF. The CDR3 DNA reads TGTGCCAGCAGTTACCCTCCAGCGGGAGGGAGTGAGACCCAGTACTTC.

The chain combines TRBV7-9 with TRBJ1-6; the D is unclear. Germline loops: CDR1 SEHNR, CDR2 FQNEAQ (reference sequence). CDR3 length: 13 amino acids. The ends were cut back, 4 bases at V and 8 bases at J, with 9 bases in the middle. In DNA form, the CDR3 reads TGTGCCAGCAGCTCCGACCATGATTCACCCCTCCACTTT. Amino acids: CASSSDHDSPLHF.

This clonotype was observed a handful of times. The chain couples TRBV20-1 to TRBJ2-5; possible D gene TRBD2, 6 bases. From germline, CDR1 is DFQATT and CDR2 SNEGSKA (reference sequence). V was cut by 3 bases and J by 5 bases, with 16 bases left in between. The CDR3 consists of 14 residues. CDR3 amino acids: CSASLPGVQETQYF. Here the CDR3 DNA reads TGCAGTGCTAGTCTTCCGGGAGTTCAGGAGACCCAGTACTTC.

As to this clonotype: A single base separates this from a much larger clone, so it may be a read error. The chain joins TRBV2 to TRBJ2-1, with 11 bases lining up with TRBD2. Germline V gene lookup returns CDR1 SNHLY and CDR2 FYNNEI. The junction had 2 bases not matched to a gene; V was cut back by 4 bases and J by 12 bases. This CDR3 is 12 amino acids long. The CDR3: CASSVLAGGQFF. For the CDR3, the DNA is TGTGCCAGCAGTGTGCTAGCGGGAGGGCAGTTCTTC.

The CDR3: CASSPGVHYGYTF. CDR3 DNA: TGTGCCAGCAGCCCAGGGGTGCACTATGGCTACACCTTC. The V and J genes are TRBV12-3 or TRBV12-4 and TRBJ1-2, with a weak D call TRBD1 (6 bases). V lost 6 bases and J 3 bases, leaving 11 bases between the germline ends. This CDR3 has 13 amino acids.

This clonotype appeared a few times. CDR3 region: CASSGDRGRGYTEAFF. The CDR3 coding sequence is TGTGCCAGCAGTGGGGACAGGGGGCGTGGGTACACTGAAGCTTTCTTT. The chain is built from TRBV2 and TRBJ1-1; 12 bases agree with TRBD1. The CDR3 is 16 residues long. Trimming at V came to 4 bases and at J to 3 bases, leaving 6 bases not matched to a gene. Germline CDR1 SNHLY, CDR2 FYNNEI. The whole variable domain, remainder taken from reference TRBV2 and TRBJ1-1, is EPEVTQTPSHQVTQMGQEVILRCVPISNHLYFYWYRQILGQKVEFLVSFYNNEISEKSEIFDDQFSVERPDGSNFTLKIRSTKLEDSAMYFCASSGDRGRGYTEAFFGQGTRLTVV.

This clonotype has a handful of counts. The chain carries TRBV27 and TRBJ1-2; D may be TRBD1 (5 bases). The germline CDR1 and CDR2 sequences are MNHEY and SMNVEV (reference sequence). The CDR3 runs to 13 residues. Trimming stripped 0 bases from V and 6 bases from J, with 8 bases between. CDR3 DNA sequence: TGTGCCAGCAGTTTATCGAACAGGAATGGCTACACCTTC. Amino acids: CASSLSNRNGYTF.

Many counts were recorded for this clonotype. The chain joins TRBV12-3 or TRBV12-4 to TRBJ1-2; D remains ambiguous. This CDR3 spans 13 amino acids. Trimming removed 7 bases at V and 5 bases at J, with 14 bases between. The CDR3 nucleotides read TGTGCCAGCACCTCGGGCGCAGGATATGGCTACACCTTC. It translates to CASTSGAGYGYTF.

V gene TRBV19 combines with J gene TRBJ2-7, with 8 positions matching TRBD1. Looked up from germline, CDR1 is LNHDA and CDR2 is SQIVND (reference sequence). The CDR3 is 14 residues long. J gave up 6 bases and V 1 base, and 5 bases lay outside the gene matches. CDR3 sequence reads: CASSIVQGAFEQYF. The CDR3 region has the DNA TGTGCCAGTAGTATAGTGCAGGGGGCGTTCGAGCAGTACTTC. The full variable domain, its missing parts supplied by reference TRBV19 and TRBJ2-7, is DGGITQSPKYLFRKEGQNVTLSCEQNLNHDAMYWYRQDPGQGLRLIYYSQIVNDFQKGDIAEGYSVSREKKESFPLTVTSAQKNPTAFYLCASSIVQGAFEQYFGPGTRLTVT.

The chain links TRBV9 to TRBJ2-2; D unclear. The CDR3 sequence is 14 residues long. CDR1 is SGDLS, CDR2 YYNGEE, per germline. Trimming shortened V by 0 bases and J by 0 bases, and 3 bases separated the two germline ends. Here the CDR3 DNA reads TGTGCCAGCAGCGTAGGGGCGAACACCGGGGAGCTGTTTTTT. Translation gives CASSVGANTGELFF. Full variable domain (rest looked up from reference TRBV9 and TRBJ2-2): DSGVTQTPKHLITATGQRVTLRCSPRSGDLSVYWYQQSLDQGLQFLIQYYNGEERAKGNILERFSAQQFPDLHSELNLSSLELGDSALYFCASSVGANTGELFFGEGSRLTVL.

This sequence joins TRBV19 and TRBJ2-5, with D perhaps TRBD2 (5 bases). CDR1 LNHDA and CDR2 SQIVND come from the germline V gene (reference sequence). This CDR3 is built from 14 residues. Trimming removed 6 bases at V and 4 bases at J, with 15 bases between. CDR3 DNA: TGTGCCAGTAGCAACAATGGGCGGGTAGAGACCCAGTACTTC. Translation gives CASSNNGRVETQYF.